This record concerns one TCR beta chain sequence. Its cognate antigen is unknown. Vbeta (60) and Jbeta (13) primers were used in the PCR. The method was immunoSEQ multiplex PCR; TCRdb's version includes in-frame clones alone and lacks a portion of them. The sample contains 55,000 to 70,000 clones, 68% of which appear only once. This specimen comes from a study of cytomegalovirus exposure and HLA in healthy donors. CDR1 and CDR2 from the germline V gene are SEHNR and FQNEAQ (reference sequence). V dropped 1 base and J dropped 2 bases, with 15 bases sitting between them. The CDR3 extends over 16 amino acids. Points from the study as a whole: A later analysis, which compared TCR beta chains of equal frequency, found the HLA-associated ones more clonally expanded. Sequence variants that were highly shared formed a cluster that was likely a sequencing artifact. Being productive about 90% or about 30% of the time was typical of most TCR beta V segments in an earlier analysis.

The TCR originated in a man aged 35-49 years in good health and CMV-seropositive. Sequencing was carried out using PBMCs. The V and J genes are TRBV7-9 and TRBJ2-7; D might be TRBD1 (6 bases). In DNA form, the CDR3 reads TGTGCCAGCAGCTTAGGTGGGGCACAGGGTACCTACGAGCAGTACTTC. Its protein is CASSLGGAQGTYEQYF.